Presented here are 30 T cell receptor beta chains from one specimen sequenced in a study of control samples from healthy donors and cancer patients. Repertoires were generated with immunoSEQ multiplex PCR, while TCRdb's copy carries only in-frame clones and drops some. The sample lists roughly 370,000 clones; around 90% were seen once. Sequencing was performed on PBMCs. These receptors were obtained from a man aged 35-49 years with head and neck cancer.

V usage is TRBV6-6 and J usage is TRBJ2-1; D is uncertain. CDR3 size: 16 residues. Looked up from germline, CDR1 is MNHNY and CDR2 is SVGAGI (reference sequence). V lost 0 bases and J 0 bases, leaving 9 bases between the germline ends. The CDR3 DNA follows: TGTGCCAGCAGTTACTCGGGCGGAAGCTCCTACAATGAGCAGTTCTTC. Amino acids: CASSYSGGSSYNEQFF.

CDR3 residues: CAWSVRGRTNYGYTF. The CDR3 DNA follows: TGTGCCTGGAGTGTCCGTGGGAGAACGAACTATGGCTACACCTTC. The V and J genes are TRBV30 and TRBJ1-2; D gene unclear. This CDR3 region has 15 residues. Looked up from germline, CDR1 is GTSNPN and CDR2 is SVGIG (reference sequence). V was cut by 0 bases and J by 2 bases, with 13 bases left in between.

The rearrangement joins TRBV5-1 to TRBJ2-2; the D gene is possibly TRBD2 (5 bases). This CDR3 has 16 residues. The ends were cut back, 1 base at V and 1 base at J, with 11 bases in the middle. Per the germline V gene, CDR1 is SGHRS and CDR2 is YFSETQ. CDR3 coding DNA: TGCGCCAGCAGCTTGCGTTTCAGCGGGAACACCGGGGAGCTGTTTTTT. Translation gives CASSLRFSGNTGELFF.

The chain links TRBV15 to TRBJ1-5; no definite D call. In germline, CDR1 is LNHNV, CDR2 YYDKDF (reference sequence). The length of the CDR3 is 14 residues. V shed 5 bases and J shed 4 bases, with 12 bases lying between them. CDR3 amino acids: CATSGGLGNQPQHF. The CDR3 DNA reads TGTGCCACCAGCGGCGGGTTGGGAAATCAGCCCCAGCATTTT.

This chain joins TRBV12-5 and TRBJ2-2, with D possibly TRBD1 on 7 matching bases. Germline lookup yields CDR1 LGHNT and CDR2 FRNRAP. The CDR3 sequence is 17 residues long. V was cut by 3 bases and J by 4 bases, with 18 bases left in between. CDR3 nucleotide sequence: TGTGCTAGTGGTTTACTTTCAGGGGGGCCCGGCACCGGGGAGCTGTTTTTT. This translates into CASGLLSGGPGTGELFF.

The chain has TRBV10-3 and TRBJ1-1; D not resolved. V lost 4 bases, J lost 1 base, and 10 bases lay in between. The CDR3 has 14 amino acids. Germline CDR1 ENHRY, CDR2 SYGVKD. The CDR3 sequence is CAISGSLQNTEAFF. In DNA, the CDR3 is TGTGCCATCAGTGGATCCCTACAGAACACTGAAGCTTTCTTT.

The chain couples TRBV5-4 to TRBJ2-3; 9 bases line up with TRBD2. Trimming took 1 base from V and 1 from J; bases not matched to a gene: 1. The CDR3 sequence is 15 residues long. Germline V CDR1 and CDR2: SGHNT, YYREEE (reference sequence). The CDR3 loop is CASSLWTSGTDTQYF. CDR3 DNA: TGTGCCAGCAGCTTGTGGACTAGCGGCACAGATACGCAGTATTTT.

This rearrangement joins TRBV6-5 to TRBJ2-2; D is unclear. The CDR3 runs to 13 residues. CDR1 is MNHEY and CDR2 is SVGAGI in the germline V gene. The V gene lost 8 bases and the J gene lost 1 base, with 8 bases spanning the gap. CDR3 in amino acids: CASGRLNTGELFF. DNA for the CDR3: TGTGCCAGCGGGCGGCTGAACACCGGGGAGCTGTTTTTT.

The V and J genes are TRBV28 and TRBJ1-1; weak D call: TRBD1 (5 bases). Trimming left V 2 bases short and J 4 bases short, with 11 bases between. This CDR3 contains 14 residues. CDR1 is MDHEN and CDR2 is SYDVKM in the germline V gene. CDR3 protein: CASSLGAPSTEAFF. DNA of the CDR3: TGTGCCAGCAGTTTAGGGGCCCCTTCCACTGAAGCTTTCTTT.

J is TRBJ2-7 and V is TRBV5-1; D might be TRBD1 or TRBD2, each matching 6 bases. Germline V gene data show CDR1 as SGHRS and CDR2 as YFSETQ. The ends were cut back, 2 bases at V and 5 bases at J, with 17 bases in the middle. The CDR3 runs to 15 residues. The CDR3 DNA reads TGCGCCAGCAGCTTCAAGGGGGGACATTCCGACGAGCAGTACTTC. Translated: CASSFKGGHSDEQYF.

The rearrangement uses TRBV6-6 and TRBJ1-1; no definite D call. CDR3 size: 12 residues. The ends were cut back, 7 bases at V and 1 base at J, with 7 bases in the middle. The V gene's germline CDR1 is MNHNY and CDR2 SVGAGI (reference sequence). CDR3 region: CASNPGNTEAFF. CDR3 sequence (DNA): TGTGCCAGCAACCCGGGGAACACTGAAGCTTTCTTT.

The V gene is TRBV6-1, the J gene TRBJ2-2, with D unresolved. V was shortened by 6 bases and J by 1 base, with 12 bases between the two germline ends. Germline values: CDR1 MNHNS, CDR2 SASEGT. The CDR3 is made up of 15 amino acids. The CDR3 DNA reads TGTGCCAGCAGGAGTAGGGCTCAGAACACCGGGGAGCTGTTTTTT. Encoded protein: CASRSRAQNTGELFF.

The CDR3 bases are TGTGCCAGCAGTTTGGAAGCAAGCAATCAGCCCCAGCATTTT. It codes for CASSLEASNQPQHF. The V call is TRBV6-5, the J call TRBJ1-5; D call uncertain. V shed 4 bases and J shed 1 base, with 8 bases lying between them. The CDR3 runs 14 residues. CDR1 and CDR2 (germline): MNHEY, SVGAGI.

The rearrangement links TRBV7-9 to TRBJ2-7; 7 bases are shared with TRBD2. The germline V gene encodes CDR1 SEHNR and CDR2 FQNEAQ (reference sequence). The CDR3 runs to 14 residues. V was clipped by 10 bases and J by 4 bases; unmatched bases: 13. The CDR3 coding sequence is TGTGCCACTATGAGGGGCGGGAGCCCTTACGAGCAGTACTTC. Its translation: CATMRGGSPYEQYF.

The rearrangement uses TRBV18 and TRBJ1-1; D uncertain. V was cut by 2 bases and J by 1 base, with 5 bases left in between. CDR1 KGHSH and CDR2 LQKENI come from the germline V gene. The CDR3 loop spans 13 amino acids. The DNA of the CDR3 is TGTGCCAGCTCACCAAGCCAGAACACTGAAGCTTTCTTT. This translates into CASSPSQNTEAFF.

V usage is TRBV3-1 (or the pseudogene TRBV3-2) and J usage is TRBJ2-7, with 8 bases lining up with TRBD1. Trimming cost V 8 bases and J 3 bases; bases outside gene matches: 9. Per germline, CDR1 LGHDT and CDR2 YNNKEL (reference sequence). This CDR3 contains 14 residues. The CDR3 coding sequence is TGTGCCAGCGGGATTTTACAGGGGGGCTACGAGCAGTACTTC. It encodes CASGILQGGYEQYF.

This clone was observed a few times. V gene TRBV28 combines with J gene TRBJ2-7, with TRBD2 matching 7 bases. Losses at the gene ends were 7 bases for V and 0 bases for J; bases not matched to a gene: 15. Germline V gene lookup returns CDR1 MDHEN and CDR2 SYDVKM. The CDR3 is 17 residues long. The DNA for the CDR3 is TGTGCCAGCACCTCAAACAACCTCGGGACTATCTCCTACGAGCAGTACTTC. Protein: CASTSNNLGTISYEQYF.

V is TRBV28 and J is TRBJ2-7, with D tentatively TRBD1 or TRBD2 (5 bases each). The ends were cut back, 4 bases at V and 4 bases at J, with 17 bases in the middle. Germline CDR1 and CDR2: MDHEN and SYDVKM. The CDR3 runs to 15 residues. The CDR3: CASSSPGAGSYEQYF. CDR3 coding DNA: TGTGCCAGCAGTTCCCCCGGGGCAGGGTCATACGAGCAGTACTTC.

The rearrangement uses TRBV29-1 and TRBJ2-1; 11 positions match TRBD1. Germline V CDR1 and CDR2: SQVTM, ANQGSEA. Trimming removed 0 bases from V and 6 bases from J; junction bases left unmatched: 1. The CDR3 runs 14 residues. The CDR3 DNA follows: TGCAGCGTTGAAGAAGGGACAGGGGGCAATGAGCAGTTCTTC. This gives the protein CSVEEGTGGNEQFF.

The chain has TRBV9 and TRBJ1-2; TRBD1 is a possible D gene (5 bases). CDR1 and CDR2 from the germline V gene are SGDLS and YYNGEE. Trimming cost V 1 base and J 6 bases, with 13 bases left between them. This CDR3 contains 14 residues. CDR3 region: CASSVYGGYDGYTF. CDR3 DNA sequence: TGTGCCAGCAGCGTATACGGGGGATACGATGGCTACACCTTC. Together with reference TRBV9 and TRBJ1-2, the CDR3 gives the full variable domain: DSGVTQTPKHLITATGQRVTLRCSPRSGDLSVYWYQQSLDQGLQFLIQYYNGEERAKGNILERFSAQQFPDLHSELNLSSLELGDSALYFCASSVYGGYDGYTFGSGTRLTVV.

The rearrangement links TRBV2 to TRBJ2-7; D gene uncertain. The CDR3 extends over 11 amino acids. V gave up 10 bases and J gave up 6 bases, with 13 bases separating them. The germline gives CDR1 SNHLY, CDR2 FYNNEI. DNA of the CDR3: TGTGCCACCTCTCGGGTTGGCGAGCAGTACTTC. It is translated as CATSRVGEQYF. Full variable domain (rest looked up from reference TRBV2 and TRBJ2-7): EPEVTQTPSHQVTQMGQEVILRCVPISNHLYFYWYRQILGQKVEFLVSFYNNEISEKSEIFDDQFSVERPDGSNFTLKIRSTKLEDSAMYFCATSRVGEQYFGPGTRLTVT.

The chain recombines TRBV27 with TRBJ2-7; 7 bases agree with TRBD2. The germline V gene has CDR1 MNHEY and CDR2 SMNVEV (reference sequence). Trimming removed 4 bases from V and 5 bases from J; junction bases left unmatched: 11. The CDR3 is made up of 15 amino acids. The CDR3 loop is CASSSQWTRSDEQYF. The CDR3 DNA follows: TGTGCCAGCAGTTCCCAATGGACTAGAAGCGACGAGCAGTACTTC.

The rearrangement joins TRBV25-1 to TRBJ2-4, with D unclear. CDR3 length equals 14 residues. Germline V gene sequence: CDR1 MGHDK, CDR2 SYGVNS. Trimming left V 6 bases short and J 4 bases short, with 13 bases between. The CDR3 is CASRKARRKNIQYF. The CDR3 DNA is TGTGCCAGCAGGAAGGCTCGGAGAAAAAACATTCAGTACTTC. The full variable domain, its missing parts supplied by reference TRBV25-1 and TRBJ2-4, is EADIYQTPRYLVIGTGKKITLECSQTMGHDKMYWYQQDPGMELHLIHYSYGVNSTEKGDLSSESTVSRIRTEHFPLTLESARPSHTSQYLCASRKARRKNIQYFGAGTRLSVL.

The chain uses TRBV10-3 and TRBJ2-3; 9 nucleotides align to TRBD2. The V gene's germline CDR1 is ENHRY and CDR2 SYGVKD. The CDR3 extends over 16 amino acids. With 4 bases clipped from V and 1 base from J, the junction kept 6 bases outside the gene matches. The DNA of the CDR3 is TGTGCCATCAGTGTTTTAGCGGGGGAGGGCACAGATACGCAGTATTTT. Protein: CAISVLAGEGTDTQYF.

This clone came up once. The V call is TRBV19, the J call TRBJ2-1; possible D gene TRBD2, 5 bases. Germline-derived CDR1 and CDR2 are LNHDA and SQIVND (reference sequence). The CDR3 spans 15 residues. Trimming removed 5 bases at V and 4 bases at J, with 15 bases between. The CDR3: CASSPQRHQYNEQFF. CDR3 coding DNA: TGTGCCAGTAGTCCTCAGCGGCATCAATACAATGAGCAGTTCTTC. The full variable domain, its missing parts supplied by reference TRBV19 and TRBJ2-1, is DGGITQSPKYLFRKEGQNVTLSCEQNLNHDAMYWYRQDPGQGLRLIYYSQIVNDFQKGDIAEGYSVSREKKESFPLTVTSAQKNPTAFYLCASSPQRHQYNEQFFGPGTRLTVL.

The chain joins TRBV27 to TRBJ2-1; TRBD2 aligns across 9 bases. Looked up from germline, CDR1 is MNHEY and CDR2 is SMNVEV (reference sequence). V was pared by 10 bases and J by 7 bases, with 14 bases of the junction left unmatched. There are 15 residues in the CDR3. CDR3 DNA sequence: TGTGCCACAGCGGTCGCGGGGGGGCCGGGTAATGAGCAGTTCTTC. This encodes CATAVAGGPGNEQFF.

This clone was detected only once. The genes are TRBV24-1 and TRBJ1-3; possible D gene TRBD1, 6 bases. CDR3 length: 17 residues. CDR1 and CDR2 from the germline V gene are KGHDR and SFDVKD. The germline V and J ends were trimmed by 5 bases and 3 bases, with 19 bases remaining between them. CDR3 residues: CATSAPPQGNYGNTIYF. CDR3 DNA: TGTGCCACCAGTGCCCCTCCACAGGGTAATTATGGAAACACCATATATTTT.

The chain combines TRBV28 with TRBJ1-3, with D possibly being TRBD1 (6 bases). V lost 5 bases and J lost 3, with 20 bases in between. CDR1 is MDHEN and CDR2 is SYDVKM in the germline V gene. The CDR3 is made up of 17 amino acids. The CDR3 DNA reads as TGTGCCAGCAGTCCCCCCGGCAGGGGTCCTTTTGGAAACACCATATATTTT. As protein: CASSPPGRGPFGNTIYF.

This chain uses TRBV5-1 with TRBJ2-3; 8 bases match TRBD2. J was trimmed by 0 bases and V by 7 bases; bases with no gene match: 4. The CDR3 totals 14 residues. Germline CDR1 is SGHRS and CDR2 is YFSETQ. Written as DNA, the CDR3 is TGCGCCAGCCTAGCGGGCCTTAGCACAGATACGCAGTATTTT. Protein product: CASLAGLSTDTQYF.

This rearrangement joins TRBV5-4 to TRBJ2-5; D is uncertain. Trimming removed 0 bases from V and 5 bases from J, with 5 bases in between. From germline, CDR1 is SGHNT and CDR2 YYREEE (reference sequence). The CDR3 has 12 residues. CDR3 amino acids: CASSLASETQYF. Here the CDR3 DNA reads TGTGCCAGCAGCTTGGCGAGTGAGACCCAGTACTTC.